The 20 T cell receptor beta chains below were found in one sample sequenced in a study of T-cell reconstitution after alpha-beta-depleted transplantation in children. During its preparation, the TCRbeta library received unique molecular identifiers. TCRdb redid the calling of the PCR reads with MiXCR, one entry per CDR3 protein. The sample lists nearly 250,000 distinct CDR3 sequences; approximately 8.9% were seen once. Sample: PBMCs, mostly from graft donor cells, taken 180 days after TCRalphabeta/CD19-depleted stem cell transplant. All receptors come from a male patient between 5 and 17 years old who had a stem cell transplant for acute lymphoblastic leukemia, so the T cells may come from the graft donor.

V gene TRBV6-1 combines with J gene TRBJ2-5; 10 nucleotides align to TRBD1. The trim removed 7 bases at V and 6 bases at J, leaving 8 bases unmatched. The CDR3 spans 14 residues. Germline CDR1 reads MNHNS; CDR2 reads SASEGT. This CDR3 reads CASTPRDRGKTQYF. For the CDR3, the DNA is TGTGCCAGCACCCCTAGGGACAGGGGTAAGACCCAGTACTTC.

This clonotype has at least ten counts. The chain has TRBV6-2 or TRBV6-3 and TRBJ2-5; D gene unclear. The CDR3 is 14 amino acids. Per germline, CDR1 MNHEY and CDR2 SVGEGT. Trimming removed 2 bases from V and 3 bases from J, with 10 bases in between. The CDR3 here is CASSYVRTEETQYF. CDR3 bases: TGTGCCAGCAGTTACGTGAGGACCGAAGAGACCCAGTACTTC.

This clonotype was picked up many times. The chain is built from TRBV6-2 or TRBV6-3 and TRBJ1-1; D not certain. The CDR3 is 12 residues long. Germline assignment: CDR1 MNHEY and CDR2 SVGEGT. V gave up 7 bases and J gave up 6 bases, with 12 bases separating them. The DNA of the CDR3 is TGTGCCAGCACCAAGGCGGGTGCTGAAGCTTTCTTT. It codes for CASTKAGAEAFF.

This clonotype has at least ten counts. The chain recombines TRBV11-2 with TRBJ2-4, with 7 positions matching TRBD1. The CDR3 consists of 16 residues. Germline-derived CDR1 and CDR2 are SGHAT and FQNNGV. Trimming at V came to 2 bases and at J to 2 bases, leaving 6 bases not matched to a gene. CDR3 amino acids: CASSLNTRGPKNIQYF. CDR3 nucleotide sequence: TGTGCCAGCAGCTTAAATACTAGGGGGCCCAAAAACATTCAGTACTTC.

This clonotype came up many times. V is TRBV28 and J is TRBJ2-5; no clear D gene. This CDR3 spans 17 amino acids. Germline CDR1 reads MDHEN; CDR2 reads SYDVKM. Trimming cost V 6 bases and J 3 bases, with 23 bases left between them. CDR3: CASSLHSLLRLKETQYF. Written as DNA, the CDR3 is TGTGCCAGCAGCCTACACAGTCTTCTTCGGCTAAAAGAGACCCAGTACTTC.

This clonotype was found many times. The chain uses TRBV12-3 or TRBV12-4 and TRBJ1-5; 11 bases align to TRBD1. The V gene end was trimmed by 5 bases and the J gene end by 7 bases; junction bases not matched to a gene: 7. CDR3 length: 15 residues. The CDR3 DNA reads TGTGCCAGCAGTCCAGGGACAGGGGGTTCGCAGCCCCAGCATTTT. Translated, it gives CASSPGTGGSQPQHF.

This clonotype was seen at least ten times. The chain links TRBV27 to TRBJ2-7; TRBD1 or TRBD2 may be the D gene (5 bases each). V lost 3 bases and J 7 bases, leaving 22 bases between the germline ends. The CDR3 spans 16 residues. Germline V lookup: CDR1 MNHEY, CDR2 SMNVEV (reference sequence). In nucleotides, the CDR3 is TGTGCCAGCAGTTTGGTGTCGGGGCTTACTTTAGAGGAGCAGTACTTC. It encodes CASSLVSGLTLEEQYF.

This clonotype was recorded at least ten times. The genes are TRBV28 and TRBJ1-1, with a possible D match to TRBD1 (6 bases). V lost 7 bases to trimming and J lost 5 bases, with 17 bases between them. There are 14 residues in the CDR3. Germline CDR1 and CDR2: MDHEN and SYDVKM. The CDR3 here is CASNLGGGWTEAFF. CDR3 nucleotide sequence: TGTGCCAGCAACCTAGGGGGGGGCTGGACTGAAGCTTTCTTT.

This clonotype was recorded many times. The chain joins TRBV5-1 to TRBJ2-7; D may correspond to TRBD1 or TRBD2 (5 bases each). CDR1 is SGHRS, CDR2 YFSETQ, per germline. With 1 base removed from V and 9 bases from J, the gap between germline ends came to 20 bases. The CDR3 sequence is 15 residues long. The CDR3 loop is CASSLWTGPLRGQYF. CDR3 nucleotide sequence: TGCGCCAGCAGCTTGTGGACGGGGCCCCTACGAGGGCAGTACTTC.

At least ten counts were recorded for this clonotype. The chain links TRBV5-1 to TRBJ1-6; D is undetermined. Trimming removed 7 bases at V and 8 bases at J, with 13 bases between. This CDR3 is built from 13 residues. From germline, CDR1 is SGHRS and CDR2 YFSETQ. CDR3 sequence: CASRGPPDSPLHF. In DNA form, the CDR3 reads TGCGCCAGCCGCGGACCGCCAGATTCACCCCTCCACTTT.

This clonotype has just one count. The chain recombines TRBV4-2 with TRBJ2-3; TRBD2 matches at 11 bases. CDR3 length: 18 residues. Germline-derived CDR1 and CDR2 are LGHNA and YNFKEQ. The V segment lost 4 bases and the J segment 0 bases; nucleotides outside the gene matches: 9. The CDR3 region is CASSPPGRTSGSTDTQYF. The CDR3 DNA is TGTGCCAGCAGCCCCCCTGGGAGGACTAGCGGGAGCACAGATACGCAGTATTTT.

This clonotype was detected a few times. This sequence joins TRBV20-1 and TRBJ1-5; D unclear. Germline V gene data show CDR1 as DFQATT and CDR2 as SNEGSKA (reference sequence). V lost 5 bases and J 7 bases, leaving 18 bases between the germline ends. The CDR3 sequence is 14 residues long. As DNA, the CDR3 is TGCAGTGCTCCGAAGGGTGTGGGGAACCAGCCCCAGCATTTT. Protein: CSAPKGVGNQPQHF.

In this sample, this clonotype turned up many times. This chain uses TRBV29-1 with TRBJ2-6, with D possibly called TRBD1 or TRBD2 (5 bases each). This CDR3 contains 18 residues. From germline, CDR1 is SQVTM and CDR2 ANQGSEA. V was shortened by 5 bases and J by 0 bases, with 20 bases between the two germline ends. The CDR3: CSVIMGTPLDSGANVLTF. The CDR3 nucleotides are TGCAGCGTTATTATGGGGACGCCACTGGACTCTGGGGCCAACGTCCTGACTTTC.

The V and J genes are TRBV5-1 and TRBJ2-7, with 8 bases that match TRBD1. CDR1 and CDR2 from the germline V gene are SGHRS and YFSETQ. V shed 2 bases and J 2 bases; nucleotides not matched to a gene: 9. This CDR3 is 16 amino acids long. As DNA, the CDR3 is TGCGCCAGCAGCTTTGGGACCGGACAGGGCGCCTACGAGCAGTACTTC. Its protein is CASSFGTGQGAYEQYF.

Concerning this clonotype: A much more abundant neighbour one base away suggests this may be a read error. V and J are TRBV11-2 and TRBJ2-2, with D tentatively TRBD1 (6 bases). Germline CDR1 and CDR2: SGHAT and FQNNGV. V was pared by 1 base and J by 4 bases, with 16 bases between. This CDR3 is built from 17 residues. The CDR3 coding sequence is TGTGCCAGCAGCTTAGTCTCGTGGGACAAGACCACCGGGGAGCTGTTTTTT. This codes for CASSLVSWDKTTGELFF. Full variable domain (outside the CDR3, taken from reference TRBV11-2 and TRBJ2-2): EAGVAQSPRYKIIEKRQSVAFWCNPISGHATLYWYQQILGQGPKLLIQFQNNGVVDDSQLPKDRFSAERLKGVDSTLKIQPAKLEDSAVYLCASSLVSWDKTTGELFFGEGSRLTVL.

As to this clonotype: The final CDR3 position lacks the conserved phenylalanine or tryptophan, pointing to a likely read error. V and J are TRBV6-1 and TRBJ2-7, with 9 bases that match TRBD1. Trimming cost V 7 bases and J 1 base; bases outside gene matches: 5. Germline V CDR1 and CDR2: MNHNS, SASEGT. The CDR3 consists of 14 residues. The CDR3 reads CASMRTGESYEQYL. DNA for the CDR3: TGTGCCAGCATGCGGACAGGGGAGTCCTACGAGCAGTACCTC.

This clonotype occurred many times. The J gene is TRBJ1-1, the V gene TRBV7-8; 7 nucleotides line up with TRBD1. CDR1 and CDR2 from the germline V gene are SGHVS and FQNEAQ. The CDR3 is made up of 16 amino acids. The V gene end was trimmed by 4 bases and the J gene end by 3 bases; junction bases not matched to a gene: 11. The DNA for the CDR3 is TGTGCCAGCAGCTCCCCAACCGACAGGGAGGACACTGAAGCTTTCTTT. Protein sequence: CASSSPTDREDTEAFF.

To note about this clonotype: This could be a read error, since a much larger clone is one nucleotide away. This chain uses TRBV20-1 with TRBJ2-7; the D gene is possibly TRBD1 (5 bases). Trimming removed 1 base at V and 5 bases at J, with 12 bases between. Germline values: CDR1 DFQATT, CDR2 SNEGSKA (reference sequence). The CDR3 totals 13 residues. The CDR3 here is CSARGDSGHEQYF. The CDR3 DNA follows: TGCAGTGCTAGAGGAGACAGTGGGCACGAGCAGTACTTC.

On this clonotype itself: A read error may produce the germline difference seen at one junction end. The CDR3 nucleotides are TGTGCCAGCAGCCCCAGGACTAGCGGGATCCCAGATGCGCAGTATTTT. The encoded protein is CASSPRTSGIPDAQYF. This chain connects TRBV27 to TRBJ2-3, with 12 bases matching TRBD2. The CDR3 contains 16 residues. CDR1 is MNHEY and CDR2 is SMNVEV in the germline V gene (reference sequence).

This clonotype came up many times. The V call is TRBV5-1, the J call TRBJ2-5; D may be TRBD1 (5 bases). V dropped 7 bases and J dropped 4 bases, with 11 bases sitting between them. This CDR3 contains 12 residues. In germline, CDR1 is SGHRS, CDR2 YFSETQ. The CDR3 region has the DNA TGCGCCAGCGGGCAGGGTGGAGAGACCCAGTACTTC. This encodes CASGQGGETQYF.